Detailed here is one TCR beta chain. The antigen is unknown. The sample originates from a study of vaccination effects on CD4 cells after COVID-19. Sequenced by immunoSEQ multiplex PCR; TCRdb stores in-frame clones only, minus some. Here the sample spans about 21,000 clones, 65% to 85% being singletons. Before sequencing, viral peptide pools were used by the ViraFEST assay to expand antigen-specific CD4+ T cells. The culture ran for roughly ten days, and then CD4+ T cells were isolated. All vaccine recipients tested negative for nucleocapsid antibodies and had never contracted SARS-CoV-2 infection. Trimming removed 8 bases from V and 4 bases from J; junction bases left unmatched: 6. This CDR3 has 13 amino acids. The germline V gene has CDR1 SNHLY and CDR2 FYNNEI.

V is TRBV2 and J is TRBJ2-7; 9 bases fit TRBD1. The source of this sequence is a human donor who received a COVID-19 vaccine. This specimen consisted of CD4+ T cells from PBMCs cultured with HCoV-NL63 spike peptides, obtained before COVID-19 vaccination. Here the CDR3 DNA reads TGTGCCAGCGGCCGGGACAGGGTGTACGAGCAGTACTTC. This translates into CASGRDRVYEQYF.